This T cell receptor beta chain was retrieved from a study of T cells expressing NK-cell markers. Study at large: Seven of the eight sequenced donors were HCMV-seropositive; one was seronegative.

TCRdb re-called the 5' RACE reads, yielding one record per CDR3 amino acid sequence without DNA. Its table records under 500,000 distinct CDR3 sequences. Germline CDR1 and CDR2: SGHTA and FQGTGA. This CDR3 contains 16 residues. This clonotype originated in a woman between 18 and 70 years old in good health. The chain couples TRBV7-3 to TRBJ2-2. The source material was blood T cells: a sorted CD56 or NKG2C T cell subset, CD4+ or CD8+ T cells, or bulk PBMC T cells (not recorded which). The CDR3 is CASSLLGGSMAGELFF.